What follows is one T cell receptor (beta chain) and its context. The target antigen is unknown. Genomic DNA of each subset was evenly split across several immunoSEQ plates. This table comes from immunoSEQ multiplex PCR, and its TCRdb copy is limited to in-frame clones, with some not included. This sample has approximately 2,000,000 clones; 85% to 95% occur once, and the top ten carry around 1.7%. Naive CD8 cells lacked CD45RO and underwent positive selection for CCR7, leaving out terminally differentiated effector memory CD45RA+ cells. This record belongs to a study of shared clonotypes between healthy human individuals. There are 16 residues in the CDR3. The trim removed 5 bases at V and 9 bases at J, leaving 16 bases unmatched. CDR1 is SGHVS and CDR2 is FQNEAQ in the germline V gene. Study results and caveats: Larger estimated richness was generally seen in naive subsets than in memory subsets. Clonotypes shared by all four donors outscored non-shared clonotypes in generation probability.

This TCR was sampled from a young man in good health. Some clones in this sample may be carry-over from other donors' samples. The rearrangement uses TRBV7-8 and TRBJ2-3; TRBD2 aligns across 8 bases. Sequencing was carried out using naive CD8+ T cells from PBMCs. The CDR3 coding sequence is TGTGCCAGCAGCCACCTAACTAGCGGTCGGCCGGAGACGCAGTATTTT. As protein: CASSHLTSGRPETQYF.